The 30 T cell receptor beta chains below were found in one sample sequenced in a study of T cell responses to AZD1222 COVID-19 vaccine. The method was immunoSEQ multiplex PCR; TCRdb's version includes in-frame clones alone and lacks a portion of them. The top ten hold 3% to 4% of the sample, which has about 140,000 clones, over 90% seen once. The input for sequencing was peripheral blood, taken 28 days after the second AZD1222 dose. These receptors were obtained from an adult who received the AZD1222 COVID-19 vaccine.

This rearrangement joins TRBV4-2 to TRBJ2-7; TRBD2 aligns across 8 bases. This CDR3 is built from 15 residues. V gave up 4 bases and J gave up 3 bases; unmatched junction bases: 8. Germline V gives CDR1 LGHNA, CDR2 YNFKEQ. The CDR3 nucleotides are TGTGCCAGCAGCCGCGCACCGGGACTAGTCTACGAGCAGTACTTC. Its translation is CASSRAPGLVYEQYF.

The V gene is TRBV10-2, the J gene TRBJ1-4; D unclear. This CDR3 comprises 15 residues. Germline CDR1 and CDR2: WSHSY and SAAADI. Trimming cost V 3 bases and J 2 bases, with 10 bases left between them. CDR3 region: CASSDSVSTNEKLFF. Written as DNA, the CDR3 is TGCGCCAGCAGTGATTCAGTCAGTACTAATGAAAAACTGTTTTTT.

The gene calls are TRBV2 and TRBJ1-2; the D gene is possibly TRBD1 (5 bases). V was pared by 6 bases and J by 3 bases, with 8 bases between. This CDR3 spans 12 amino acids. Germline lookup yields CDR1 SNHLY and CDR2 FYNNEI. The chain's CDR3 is CASRGTYYGYTF. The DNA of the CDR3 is TGTGCCAGCAGGGGGACCTACTATGGCTACACCTTC.

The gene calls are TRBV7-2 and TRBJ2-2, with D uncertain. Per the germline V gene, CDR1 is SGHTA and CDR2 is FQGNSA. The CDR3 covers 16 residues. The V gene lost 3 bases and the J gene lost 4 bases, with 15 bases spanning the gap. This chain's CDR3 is CASSLHRVPGTGELFF. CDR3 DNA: TGTGCCAGCAGCTTGCATCGGGTCCCGGGCACCGGGGAGCTGTTTTTT.

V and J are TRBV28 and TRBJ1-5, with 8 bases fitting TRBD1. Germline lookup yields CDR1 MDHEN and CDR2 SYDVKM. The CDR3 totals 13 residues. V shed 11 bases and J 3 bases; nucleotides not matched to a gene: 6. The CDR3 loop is CAAWTGSNQPQHF. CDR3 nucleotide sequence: TGTGCCGCTTGGACAGGGTCCAATCAGCCCCAGCATTTT.

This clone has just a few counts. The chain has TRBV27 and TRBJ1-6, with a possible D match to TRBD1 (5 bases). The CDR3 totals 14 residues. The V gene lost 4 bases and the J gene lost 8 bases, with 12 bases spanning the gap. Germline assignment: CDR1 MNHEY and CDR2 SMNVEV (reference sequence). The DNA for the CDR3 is TGTGCCAGCAGTTGGGGCAGTTCTGATTCACCCCTCCACTTT. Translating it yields CASSWGSSDSPLHF.

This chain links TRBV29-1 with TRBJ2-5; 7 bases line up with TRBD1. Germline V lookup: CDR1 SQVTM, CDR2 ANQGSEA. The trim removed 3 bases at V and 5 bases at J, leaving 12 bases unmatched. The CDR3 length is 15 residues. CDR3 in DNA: TGCAGCGTTGAGGGGGCACAGGGGTCAGCGGAGACCCAGTACTTC. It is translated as CSVEGAQGSAETQYF. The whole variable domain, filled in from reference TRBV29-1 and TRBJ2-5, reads SAVISQKPSRDICQRGTSLTIQCQVDSQVTMMFWYRQQPGQSLTLIATANQGSEATYESGFVIDKFPISRPNLTFSTLTVSNMSPEDSSIYLCSVEGAQGSAETQYFGPGTRLLVL.

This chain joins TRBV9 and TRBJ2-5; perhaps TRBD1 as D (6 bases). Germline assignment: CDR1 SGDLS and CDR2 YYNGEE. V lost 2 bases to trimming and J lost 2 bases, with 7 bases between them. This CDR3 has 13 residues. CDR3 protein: CASSVGQQETQYF. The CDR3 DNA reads TGTGCCAGCAGCGTCGGACAGCAAGAGACCCAGTACTTC.

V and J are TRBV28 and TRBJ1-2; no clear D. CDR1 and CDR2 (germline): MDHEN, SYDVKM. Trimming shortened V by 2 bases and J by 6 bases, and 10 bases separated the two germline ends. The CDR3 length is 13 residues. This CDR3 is CASSLTPHDGYTF. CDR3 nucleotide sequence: TGTGCCAGCAGTTTAACTCCCCACGATGGCTACACCTTC.

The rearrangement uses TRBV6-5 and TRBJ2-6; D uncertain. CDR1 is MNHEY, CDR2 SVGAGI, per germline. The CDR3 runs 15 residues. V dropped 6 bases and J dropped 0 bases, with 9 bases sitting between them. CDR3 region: CASSPASSGANVLTF. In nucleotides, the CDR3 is TGTGCCAGCAGCCCCGCCAGCTCTGGGGCCAACGTCCTGACTTTC.

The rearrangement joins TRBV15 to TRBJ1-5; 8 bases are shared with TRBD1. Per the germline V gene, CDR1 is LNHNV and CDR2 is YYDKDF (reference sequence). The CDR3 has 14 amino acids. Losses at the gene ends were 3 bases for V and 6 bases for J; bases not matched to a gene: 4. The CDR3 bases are TGTGCCACCAGCAGGACAGGGGCGGTTCAGCCCCAGCATTTT. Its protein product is CATSRTGAVQPQHF.

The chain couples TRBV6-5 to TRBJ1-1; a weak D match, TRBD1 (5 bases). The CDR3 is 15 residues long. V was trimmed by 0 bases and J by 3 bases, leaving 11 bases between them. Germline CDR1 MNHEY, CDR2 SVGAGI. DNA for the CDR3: TGTGCCAGCAGTTACTCTCGAGACAGAGACACTGAAGCTTTCTTT. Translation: CASSYSRDRDTEAFF.

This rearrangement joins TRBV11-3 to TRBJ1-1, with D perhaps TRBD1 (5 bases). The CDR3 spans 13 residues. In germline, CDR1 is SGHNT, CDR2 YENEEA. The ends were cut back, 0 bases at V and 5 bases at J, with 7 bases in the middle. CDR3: CASSLERTTEAFF. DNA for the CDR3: TGTGCCAGCAGCTTAGAAAGGACAACTGAAGCTTTCTTT.

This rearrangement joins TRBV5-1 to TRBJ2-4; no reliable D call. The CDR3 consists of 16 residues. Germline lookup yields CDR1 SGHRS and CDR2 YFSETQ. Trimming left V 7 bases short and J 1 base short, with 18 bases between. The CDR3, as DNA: TGCGCCAGCCATCCCTTGACGAGCTATGCCAAAAACATTCAGTACTTC. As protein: CASHPLTSYAKNIQYF. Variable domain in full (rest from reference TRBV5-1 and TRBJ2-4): KAGVTQTPRYLIKTRGQQVTLSCSPISGHRSVSWYQQTPGQGLQFLFEYFSETQRNKGNFPGRFSGRQFSNSRSEMNVSTLELGDSALYLCASHPLTSYAKNIQYFGAGTRLSVL.

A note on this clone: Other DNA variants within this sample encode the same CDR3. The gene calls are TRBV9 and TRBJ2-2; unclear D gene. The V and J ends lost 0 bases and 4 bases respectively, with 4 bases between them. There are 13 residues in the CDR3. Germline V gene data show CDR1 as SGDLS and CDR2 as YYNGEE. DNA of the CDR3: TGTGCCAGCAGCGTAGGGGGCACCGGGGAGCTGTTTTTT. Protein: CASSVGGTGELFF.

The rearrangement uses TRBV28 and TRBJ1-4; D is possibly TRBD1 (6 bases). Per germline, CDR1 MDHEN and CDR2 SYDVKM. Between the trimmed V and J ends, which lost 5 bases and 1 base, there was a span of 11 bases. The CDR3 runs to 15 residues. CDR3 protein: CASSMGGRTNEKLFF. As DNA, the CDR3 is TGTGCCAGCAGTATGGGGGGCCGAACTAATGAAAAACTGTTTTTT.

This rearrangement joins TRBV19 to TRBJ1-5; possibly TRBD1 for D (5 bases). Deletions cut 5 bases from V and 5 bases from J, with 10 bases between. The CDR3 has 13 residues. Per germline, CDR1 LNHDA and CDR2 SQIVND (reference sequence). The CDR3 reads CASSPDRYQPQHF. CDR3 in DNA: TGTGCCAGTAGTCCCGACAGATATCAGCCCCAGCATTTT.

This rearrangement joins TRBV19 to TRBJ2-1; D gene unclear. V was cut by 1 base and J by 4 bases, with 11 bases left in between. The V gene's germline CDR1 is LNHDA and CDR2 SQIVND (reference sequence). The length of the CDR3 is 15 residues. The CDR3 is CASSIGLLSYNEQFF. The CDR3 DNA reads TGTGCCAGTAGTATAGGGCTTCTCTCGTACAATGAGCAGTTCTTC.

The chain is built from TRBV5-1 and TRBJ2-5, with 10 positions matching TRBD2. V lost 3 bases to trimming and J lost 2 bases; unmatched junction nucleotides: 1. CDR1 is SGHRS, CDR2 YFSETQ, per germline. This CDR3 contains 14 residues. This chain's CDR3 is CASSSLAGQETQYF. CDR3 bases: TGCGCCAGCAGCTCACTAGCGGGGCAAGAGACCCAGTACTTC. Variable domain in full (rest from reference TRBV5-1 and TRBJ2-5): KAGVTQTPRYLIKTRGQQVTLSCSPISGHRSVSWYQQTPGQGLQFLFEYFSETQRNKGNFPGRFSGRQFSNSRSEMNVSTLELGDSALYLCASSSLAGQETQYFGPGTRLLVL.

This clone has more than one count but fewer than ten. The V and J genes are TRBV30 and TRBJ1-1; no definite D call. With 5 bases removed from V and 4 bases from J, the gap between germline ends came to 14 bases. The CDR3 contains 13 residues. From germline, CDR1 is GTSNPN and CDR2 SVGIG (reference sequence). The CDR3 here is CAWDRGGTTEAFF. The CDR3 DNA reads TGTGCCTGGGACCGAGGAGGTACCACTGAAGCTTTCTTT.

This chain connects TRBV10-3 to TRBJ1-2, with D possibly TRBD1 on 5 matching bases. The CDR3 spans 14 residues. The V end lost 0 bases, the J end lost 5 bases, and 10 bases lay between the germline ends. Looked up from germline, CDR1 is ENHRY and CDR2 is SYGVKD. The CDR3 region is CAISESTGWYGYTF. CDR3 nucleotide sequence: TGTGCCATCAGTGAGTCAACAGGCTGGTATGGCTACACCTTC.

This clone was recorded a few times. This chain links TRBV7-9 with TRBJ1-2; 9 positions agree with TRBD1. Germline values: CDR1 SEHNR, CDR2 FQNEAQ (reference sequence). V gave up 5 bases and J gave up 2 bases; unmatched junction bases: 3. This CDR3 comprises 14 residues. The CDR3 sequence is CASSPTGGNYGYTF. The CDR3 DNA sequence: TGTGCCAGCAGCCCCACAGGGGGCAACTATGGCTACACCTTC.

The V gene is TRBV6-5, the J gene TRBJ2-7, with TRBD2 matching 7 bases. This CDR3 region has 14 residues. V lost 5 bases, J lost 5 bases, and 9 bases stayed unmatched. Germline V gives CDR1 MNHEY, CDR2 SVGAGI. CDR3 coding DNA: TGTGCCAGCAGTCACGCACTAGCGCGGAACGAGCAGTACTTC. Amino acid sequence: CASSHALARNEQYF.

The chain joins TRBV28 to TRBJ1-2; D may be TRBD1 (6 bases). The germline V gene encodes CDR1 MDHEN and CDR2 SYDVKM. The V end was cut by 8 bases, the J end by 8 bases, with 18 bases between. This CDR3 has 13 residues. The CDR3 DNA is TGTGCCAGCTTGTCTCAAGGGGGTGGCGGCTACACCTTC. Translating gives CASLSQGGGGYTF.

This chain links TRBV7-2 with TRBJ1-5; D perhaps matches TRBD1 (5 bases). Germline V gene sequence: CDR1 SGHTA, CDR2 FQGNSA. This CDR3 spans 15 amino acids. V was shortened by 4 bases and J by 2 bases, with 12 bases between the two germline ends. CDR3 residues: CASSSGRTGNQPQHF. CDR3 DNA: TGTGCCAGCAGCTCGGGACGGACTGGCAATCAGCCCCAGCATTTT.

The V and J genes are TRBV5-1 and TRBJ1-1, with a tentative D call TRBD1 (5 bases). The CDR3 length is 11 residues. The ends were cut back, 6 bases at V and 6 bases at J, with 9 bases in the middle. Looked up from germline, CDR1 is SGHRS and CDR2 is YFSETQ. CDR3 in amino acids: CASIQGAEAFF. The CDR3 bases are TGCGCCAGCATCCAGGGCGCTGAAGCTTTCTTT.

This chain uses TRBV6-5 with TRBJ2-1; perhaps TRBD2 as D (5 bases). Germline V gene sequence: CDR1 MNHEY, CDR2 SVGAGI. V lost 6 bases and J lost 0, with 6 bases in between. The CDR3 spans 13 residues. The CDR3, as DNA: TGTGCCAGCAGAGGGAGCTCCTACAATGAGCAGTTCTTC. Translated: CASRGSSYNEQFF.

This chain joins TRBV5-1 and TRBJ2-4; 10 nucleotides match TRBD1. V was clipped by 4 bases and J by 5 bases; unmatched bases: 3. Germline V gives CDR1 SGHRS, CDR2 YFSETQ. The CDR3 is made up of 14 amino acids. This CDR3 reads CASSRGTGENIQYF. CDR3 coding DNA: TGCGCCAGCAGCCGCGGGACAGGGGAAAACATTCAGTACTTC. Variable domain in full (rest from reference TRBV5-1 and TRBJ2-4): KAGVTQTPRYLIKTRGQQVTLSCSPISGHRSVSWYQQTPGQGLQFLFEYFSETQRNKGNFPGRFSGRQFSNSRSEMNVSTLELGDSALYLCASSRGTGENIQYFGAGTRLSVL.

DNA for the CDR3: TGTGCCAGCAGCCAAGGCGAATCTGCTAGAGCAAGGGAGCAGTACTTC. It yields the protein CASSQGESARAREQYF. The chain links TRBV4-2 to TRBJ2-7; D is unresolved. The CDR3 is 16 amino acids. Trimming took off 1 base at V and 7 bases at J, with 20 bases between the two ends. Per the germline V gene, CDR1 is LGHNA and CDR2 is YNFKEQ.

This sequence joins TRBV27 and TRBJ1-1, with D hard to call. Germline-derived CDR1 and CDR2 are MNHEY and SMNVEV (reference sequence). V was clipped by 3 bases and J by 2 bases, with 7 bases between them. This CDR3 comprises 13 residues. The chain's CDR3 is CASSFRRNTEAFF. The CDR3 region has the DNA TGTGCCAGCAGTTTTCGACGAAACACTGAAGCTTTCTTT.